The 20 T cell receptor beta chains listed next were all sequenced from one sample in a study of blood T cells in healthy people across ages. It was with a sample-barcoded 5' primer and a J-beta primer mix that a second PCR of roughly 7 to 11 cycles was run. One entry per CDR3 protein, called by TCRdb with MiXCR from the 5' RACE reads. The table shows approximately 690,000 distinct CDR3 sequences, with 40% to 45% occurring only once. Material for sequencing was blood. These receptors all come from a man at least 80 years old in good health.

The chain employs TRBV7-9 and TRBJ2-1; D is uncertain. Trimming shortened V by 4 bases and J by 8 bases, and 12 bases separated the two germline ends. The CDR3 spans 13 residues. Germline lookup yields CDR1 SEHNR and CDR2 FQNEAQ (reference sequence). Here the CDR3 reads CASSSYPVDEQFF. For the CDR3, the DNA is TGTGCCAGCAGCTCCTACCCGGTGGATGAGCAGTTCTTC.

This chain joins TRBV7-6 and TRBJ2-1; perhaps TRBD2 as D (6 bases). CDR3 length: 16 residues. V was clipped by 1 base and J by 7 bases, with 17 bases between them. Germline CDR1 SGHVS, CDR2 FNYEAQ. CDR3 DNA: TGTGCCAGCAGCTTAGGGGGCGGGGAGCTCCTTAATGAGCAGTTCTTC. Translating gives CASSLGGGELLNEQFF.

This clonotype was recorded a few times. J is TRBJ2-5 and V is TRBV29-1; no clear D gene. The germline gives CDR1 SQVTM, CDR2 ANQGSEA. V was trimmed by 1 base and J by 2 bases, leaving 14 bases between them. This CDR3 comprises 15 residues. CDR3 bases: TGCAGCGTTGAAGGGAGTGGGATCGCGCAAGAGACCCAGTACTTC. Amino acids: CSVEGSGIAQETQYF.

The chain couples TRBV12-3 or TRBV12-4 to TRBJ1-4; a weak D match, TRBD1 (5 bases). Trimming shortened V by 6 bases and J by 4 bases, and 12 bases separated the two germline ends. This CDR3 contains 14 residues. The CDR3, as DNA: TGTGCCAGCAGACGCCGGGACGGTAATGAAAAACTGTTTTTT. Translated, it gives CASRRRDGNEKLFF.

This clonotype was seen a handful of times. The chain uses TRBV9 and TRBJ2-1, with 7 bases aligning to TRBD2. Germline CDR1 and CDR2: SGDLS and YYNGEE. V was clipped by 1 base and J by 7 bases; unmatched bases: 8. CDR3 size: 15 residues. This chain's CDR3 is CASSVNSGFSNEQFF. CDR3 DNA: TGTGCCAGCAGCGTAAATAGCGGGTTCTCTAATGAGCAGTTCTTC.

DNA of the CDR3: TGCGCCAGCAGCTTTATAGTCAGCAATGAGCAGTACTTC. Translating gives CASSFIVSNEQYF. This sequence joins TRBV5-1 and TRBJ2-7, with no clear D. CDR3 length: 13 residues. In germline, CDR1 is SGHRS, CDR2 YFSETQ. Between the trimmed V and J ends, which lost 2 bases and 7 bases, there was a span of 13 bases.

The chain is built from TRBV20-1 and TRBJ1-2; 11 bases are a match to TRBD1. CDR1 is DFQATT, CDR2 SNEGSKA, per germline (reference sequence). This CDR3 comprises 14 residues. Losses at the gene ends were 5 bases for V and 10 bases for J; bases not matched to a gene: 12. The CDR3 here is CSAGDGQGAGVYTF. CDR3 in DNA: TGCAGTGCTGGGGACGGACAGGGGGCGGGTGTCTACACCTTC.

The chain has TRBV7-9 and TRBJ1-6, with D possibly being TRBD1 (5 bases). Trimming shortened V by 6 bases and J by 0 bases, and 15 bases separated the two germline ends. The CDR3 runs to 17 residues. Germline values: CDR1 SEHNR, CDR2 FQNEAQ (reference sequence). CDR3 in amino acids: CASSYRGLSSYNSPLHF. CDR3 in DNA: TGTGCCAGCAGTTATAGGGGCCTTAGCTCCTATAATTCACCCCTCCACTTT.

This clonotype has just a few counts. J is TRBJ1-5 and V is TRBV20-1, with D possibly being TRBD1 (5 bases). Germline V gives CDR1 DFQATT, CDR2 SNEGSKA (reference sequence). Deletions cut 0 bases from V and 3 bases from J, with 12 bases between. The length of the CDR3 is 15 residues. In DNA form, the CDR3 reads TGCAGTGCTAGAGATCACTCCAGGGTCAATCAGCCCCAGCATTTT. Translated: CSARDHSRVNQPQHF.

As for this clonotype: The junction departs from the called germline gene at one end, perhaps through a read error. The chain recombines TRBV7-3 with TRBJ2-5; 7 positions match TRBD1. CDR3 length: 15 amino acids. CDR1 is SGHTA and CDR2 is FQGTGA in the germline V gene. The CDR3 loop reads CTSSPQSTGKETQYF. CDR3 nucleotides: TGTACCAGCAGCCCCCAGTCGACAGGGAAGGAGACCCAGTACTTC. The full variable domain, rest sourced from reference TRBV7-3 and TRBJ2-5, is GAGVSQTPSNKVTEKGKYVELRCDPISGHTALYWYRQSLGQGPEFLIYFQGTGAADDSGLPNDRFFAVRPEGSVSTLKIQRTERGDSAVYLCTSSPQSTGKETQYFGPGTRLLVL.

CDR3 nucleotide sequence: TGCAGTGCTAGAGATCCCAGGGGCACAGATACGCAGTATTTT. This translates into CSARDPRGTDTQYF. The chain is built from TRBV20-1 and TRBJ2-3; weak D call: TRBD1 (5 bases). V was shortened by 0 bases and J by 1 base, with 8 bases between the two germline ends. This CDR3 contains 14 residues. Looked up from germline, CDR1 is DFQATT and CDR2 is SNEGSKA (reference sequence).

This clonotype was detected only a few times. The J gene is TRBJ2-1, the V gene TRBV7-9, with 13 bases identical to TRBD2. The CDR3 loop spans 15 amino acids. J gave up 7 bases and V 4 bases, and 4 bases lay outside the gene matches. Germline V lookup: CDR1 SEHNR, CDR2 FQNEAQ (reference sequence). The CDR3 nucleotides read TGTGCCAGCAGCTCAGGGACTAGCGGGATTAATGAGCAGTTCTTC. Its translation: CASSSGTSGINEQFF.

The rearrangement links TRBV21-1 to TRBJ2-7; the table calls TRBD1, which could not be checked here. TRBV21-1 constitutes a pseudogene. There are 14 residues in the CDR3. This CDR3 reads CASSSQAPSYEQYF. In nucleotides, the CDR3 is TGCGCCAGCAGCAGTCAGGCCCCCTCCTACGAGCAGTACTTC.

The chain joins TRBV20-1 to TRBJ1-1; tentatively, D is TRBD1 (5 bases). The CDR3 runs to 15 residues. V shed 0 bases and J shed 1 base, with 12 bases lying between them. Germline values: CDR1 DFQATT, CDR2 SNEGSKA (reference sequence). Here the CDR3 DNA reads TGCAGTGCTAGAGATTTGAACAGGAGGAACACTGAAGCTTTCTTT. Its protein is CSARDLNRRNTEAFF.

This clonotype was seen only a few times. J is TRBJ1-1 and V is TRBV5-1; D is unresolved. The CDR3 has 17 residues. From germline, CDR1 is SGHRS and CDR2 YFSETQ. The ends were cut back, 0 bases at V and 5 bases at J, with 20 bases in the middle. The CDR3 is CASSLDLDTSHGTEAFF. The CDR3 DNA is TGCGCCAGCAGCTTGGACCTTGACACGTCACATGGAACTGAAGCTTTCTTT.

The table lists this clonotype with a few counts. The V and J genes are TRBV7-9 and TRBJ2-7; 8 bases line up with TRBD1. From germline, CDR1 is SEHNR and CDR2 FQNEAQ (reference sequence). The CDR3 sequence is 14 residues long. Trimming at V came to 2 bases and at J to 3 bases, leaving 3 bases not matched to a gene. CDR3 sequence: CASSLTGTGYEQYF. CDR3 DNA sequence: TGTGCCAGCAGCTTAACCGGGACAGGCTACGAGCAGTACTTC.

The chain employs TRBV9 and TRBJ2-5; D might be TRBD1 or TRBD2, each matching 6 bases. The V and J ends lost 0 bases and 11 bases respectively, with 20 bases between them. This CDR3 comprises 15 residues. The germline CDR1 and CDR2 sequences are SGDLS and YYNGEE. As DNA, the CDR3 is TGTGCCAGCAGCGTAGGGGGGGCGAGGCTGAATGAGCAGTACTTC. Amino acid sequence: CASSVGGARLNEQYF.

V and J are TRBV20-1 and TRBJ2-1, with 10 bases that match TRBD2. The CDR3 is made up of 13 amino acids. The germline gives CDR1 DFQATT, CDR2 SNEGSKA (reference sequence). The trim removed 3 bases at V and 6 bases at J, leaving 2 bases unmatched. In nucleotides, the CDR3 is TGCAGTGCTAGCGCTAGCGGGGGCAATGAGCAGTTCTTC. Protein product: CSASASGGNEQFF.

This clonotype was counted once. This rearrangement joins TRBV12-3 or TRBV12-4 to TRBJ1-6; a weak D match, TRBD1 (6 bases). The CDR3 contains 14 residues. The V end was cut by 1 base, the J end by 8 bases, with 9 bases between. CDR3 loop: CASSLGTEYSPLHF. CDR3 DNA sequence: TGTGCCAGCAGTTTAGGGACAGAGTATTCACCCCTCCACTTT.

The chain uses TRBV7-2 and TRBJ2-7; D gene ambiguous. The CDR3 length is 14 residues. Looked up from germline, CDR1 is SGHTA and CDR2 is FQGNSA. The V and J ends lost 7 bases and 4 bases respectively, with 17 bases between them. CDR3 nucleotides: TGTGCCAGCACCACACAGTCCGCCGGATACGAGCAGTACTTC. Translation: CASTTQSAGYEQYF.